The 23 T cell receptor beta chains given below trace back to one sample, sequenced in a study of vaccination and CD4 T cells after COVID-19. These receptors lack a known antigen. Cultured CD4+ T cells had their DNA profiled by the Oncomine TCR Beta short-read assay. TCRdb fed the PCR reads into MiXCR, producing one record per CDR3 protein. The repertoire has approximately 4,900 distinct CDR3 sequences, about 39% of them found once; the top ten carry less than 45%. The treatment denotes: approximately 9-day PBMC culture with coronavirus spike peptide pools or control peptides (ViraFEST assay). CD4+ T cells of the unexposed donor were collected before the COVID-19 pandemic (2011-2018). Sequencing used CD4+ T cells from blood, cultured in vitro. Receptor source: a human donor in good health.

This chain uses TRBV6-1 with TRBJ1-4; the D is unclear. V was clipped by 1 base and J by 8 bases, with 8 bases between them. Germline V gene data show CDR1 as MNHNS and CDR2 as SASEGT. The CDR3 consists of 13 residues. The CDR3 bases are TGTGCCAGCAGTGAAGGCCAGCAGGAAAAACTGTTTTTT. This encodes CASSEGQQEKLFF.

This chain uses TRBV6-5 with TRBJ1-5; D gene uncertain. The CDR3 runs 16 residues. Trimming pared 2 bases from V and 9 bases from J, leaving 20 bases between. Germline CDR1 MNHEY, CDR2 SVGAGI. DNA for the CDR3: TGTGCCAGCAGTTACGAATCGGGCAGTGAGGGTCGGCCCCAGCATTTT. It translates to CASSYESGSEGRPQHF.

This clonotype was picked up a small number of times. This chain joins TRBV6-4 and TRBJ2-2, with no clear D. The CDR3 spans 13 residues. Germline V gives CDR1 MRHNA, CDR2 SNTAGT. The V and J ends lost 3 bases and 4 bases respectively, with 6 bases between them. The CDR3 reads CASSEVGTGELFF. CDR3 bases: TGTGCCAGCAGTGAGGTTGGCACCGGGGAGCTGTTTTTT.

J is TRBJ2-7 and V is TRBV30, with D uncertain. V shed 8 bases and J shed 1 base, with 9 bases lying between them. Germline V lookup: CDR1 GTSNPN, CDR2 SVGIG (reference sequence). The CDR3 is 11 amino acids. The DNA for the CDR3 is TGTGCCGGCGAGGTATCCTACGAGCAGTACTTC. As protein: CAGEVSYEQYF.

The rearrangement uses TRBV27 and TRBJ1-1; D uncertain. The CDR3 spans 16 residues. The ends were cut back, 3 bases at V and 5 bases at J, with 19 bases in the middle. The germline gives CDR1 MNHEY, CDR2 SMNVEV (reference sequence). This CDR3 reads CASSFSPQAVWTEAFF. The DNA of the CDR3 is TGTGCCAGCAGTTTCAGTCCCCAGGCGGTATGGACTGAAGCTTTCTTT.

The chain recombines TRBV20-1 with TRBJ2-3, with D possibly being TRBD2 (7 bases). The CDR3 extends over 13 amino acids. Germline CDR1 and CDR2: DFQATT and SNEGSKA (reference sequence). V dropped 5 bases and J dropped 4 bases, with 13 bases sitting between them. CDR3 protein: CSARPGGPDTQYF. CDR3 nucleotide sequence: TGCAGTGCTCGTCCGGGGGGCCCAGATACGCAGTATTTT.

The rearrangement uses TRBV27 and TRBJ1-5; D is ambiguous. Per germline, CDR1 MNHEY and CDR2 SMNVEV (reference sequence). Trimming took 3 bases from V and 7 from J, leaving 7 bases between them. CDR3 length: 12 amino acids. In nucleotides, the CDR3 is TGTGCCAGCAGTTTTATGGGACAGCCCCAGCATTTT. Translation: CASSFMGQPQHF.

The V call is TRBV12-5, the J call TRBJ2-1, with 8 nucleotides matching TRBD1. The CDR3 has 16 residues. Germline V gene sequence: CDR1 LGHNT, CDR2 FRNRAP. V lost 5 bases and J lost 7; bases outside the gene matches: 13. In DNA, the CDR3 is TGTGCTAGTGGTATCCGCCCAGGGGGCACATGGAATGAGCAGTTCTTC. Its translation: CASGIRPGGTWNEQFF.

The CDR3: CASSTGTAYGYTF. The CDR3 DNA is TGTGCCAGCAGCACCGGGACAGCGTATGGCTACACCTTC. The chain is built from TRBV5-6 and TRBJ1-2; 7 nucleotides align to TRBD1. The CDR3 has 13 amino acids. J lost 5 bases, V lost 4 bases, and 5 bases had no gene match. Germline V CDR1 and CDR2: SGHDT, YYEEEE.

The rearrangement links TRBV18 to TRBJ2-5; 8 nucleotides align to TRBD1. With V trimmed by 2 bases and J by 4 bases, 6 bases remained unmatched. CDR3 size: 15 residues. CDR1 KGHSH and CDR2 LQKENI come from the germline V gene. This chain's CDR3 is CASSPGQGRPETQYF. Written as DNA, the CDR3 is TGTGCCAGCTCACCAGGACAGGGAAGGCCAGAGACCCAGTACTTC. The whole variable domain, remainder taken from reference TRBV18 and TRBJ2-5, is NAGVMQNPRHLVRRRGQEARLRCSPMKGHSHVYWYRQLPEEGLKFMVYLQKENIIDESGMPKERFSAEFPKEGPSILRIQQVVRGDSAAYFCASSPGQGRPETQYFGPGTRLLVL.

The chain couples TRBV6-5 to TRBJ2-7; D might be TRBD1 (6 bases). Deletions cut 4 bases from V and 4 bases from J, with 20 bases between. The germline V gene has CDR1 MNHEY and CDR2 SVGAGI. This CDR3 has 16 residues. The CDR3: CASSLTGTLVSYEQYF. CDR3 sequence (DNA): TGTGCCAGCAGTTTAACTGGGACACTGGTATCGTACGAGCAGTACTTC.

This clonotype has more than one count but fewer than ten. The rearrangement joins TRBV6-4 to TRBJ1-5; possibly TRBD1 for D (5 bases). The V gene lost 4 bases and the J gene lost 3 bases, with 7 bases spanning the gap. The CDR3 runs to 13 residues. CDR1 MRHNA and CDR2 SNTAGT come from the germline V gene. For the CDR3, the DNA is TGTGCCAGCAGTGCAGGGATCAATCAGCCCCAGCATTTT. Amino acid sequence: CASSAGINQPQHF.

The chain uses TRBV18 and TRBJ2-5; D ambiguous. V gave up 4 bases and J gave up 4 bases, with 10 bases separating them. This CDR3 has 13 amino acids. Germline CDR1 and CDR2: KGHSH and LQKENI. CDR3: CASSLRAGETQYF. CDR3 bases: TGTGCCAGCTCACTTAGGGCCGGAGAGACCCAGTACTTC.

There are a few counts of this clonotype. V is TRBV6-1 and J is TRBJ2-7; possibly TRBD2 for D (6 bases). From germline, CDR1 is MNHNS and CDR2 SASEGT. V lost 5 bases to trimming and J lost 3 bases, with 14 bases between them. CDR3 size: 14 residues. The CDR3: CASSPRDLVYEQYF. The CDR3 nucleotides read TGTGCCAGCAGTCCCCGGGACTTAGTCTACGAGCAGTACTTC.

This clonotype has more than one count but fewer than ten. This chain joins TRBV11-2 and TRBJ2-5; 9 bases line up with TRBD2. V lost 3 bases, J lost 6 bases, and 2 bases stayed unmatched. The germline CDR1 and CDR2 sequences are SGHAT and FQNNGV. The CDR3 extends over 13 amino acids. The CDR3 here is CASSFSGGKTQYF. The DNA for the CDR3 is TGTGCCAGCAGCTTTAGCGGGGGAAAGACCCAGTACTTC.

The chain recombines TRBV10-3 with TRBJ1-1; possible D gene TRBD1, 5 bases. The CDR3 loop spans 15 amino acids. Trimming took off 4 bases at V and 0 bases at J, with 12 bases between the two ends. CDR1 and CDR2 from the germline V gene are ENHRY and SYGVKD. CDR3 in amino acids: CAISVQGVMNTEAFF. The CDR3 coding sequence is TGTGCCATCAGTGTTCAGGGCGTCATGAACACTGAAGCTTTCTTT.

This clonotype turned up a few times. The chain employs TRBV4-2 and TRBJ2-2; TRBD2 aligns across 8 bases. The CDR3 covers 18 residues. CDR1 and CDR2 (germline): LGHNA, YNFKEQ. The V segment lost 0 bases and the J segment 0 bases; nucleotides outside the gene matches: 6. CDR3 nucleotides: TGTGCCAGCAGCCAAGATCCAGCGGGGGCCGCGAACACCGGGGAGCTGTTTTTT. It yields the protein CASSQDPAGAANTGELFF.

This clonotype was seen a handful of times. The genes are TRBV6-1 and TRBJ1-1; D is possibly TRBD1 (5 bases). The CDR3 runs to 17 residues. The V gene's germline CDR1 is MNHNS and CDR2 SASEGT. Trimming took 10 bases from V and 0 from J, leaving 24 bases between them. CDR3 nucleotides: TGTGCCATCGGCCCGACAGCTTCGAACTACATGAACACTGAAGCTTTCTTT. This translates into CAIGPTASNYMNTEAFF.

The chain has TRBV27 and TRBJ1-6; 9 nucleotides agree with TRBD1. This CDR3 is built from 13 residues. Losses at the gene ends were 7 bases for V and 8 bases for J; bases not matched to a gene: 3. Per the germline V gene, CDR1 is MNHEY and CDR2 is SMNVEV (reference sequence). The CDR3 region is CASTTGGYSPLHF. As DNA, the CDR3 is TGTGCCAGCACTACAGGGGGCTATTCACCCCTCCACTTT.

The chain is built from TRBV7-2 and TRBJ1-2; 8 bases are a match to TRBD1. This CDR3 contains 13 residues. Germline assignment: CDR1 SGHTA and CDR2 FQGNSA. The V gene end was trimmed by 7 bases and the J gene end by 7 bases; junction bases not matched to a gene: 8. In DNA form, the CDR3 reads TGTGCCAGCACCCTACAGGGGGAGGGTGGCTACACCTTC. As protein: CASTLQGEGGYTF.

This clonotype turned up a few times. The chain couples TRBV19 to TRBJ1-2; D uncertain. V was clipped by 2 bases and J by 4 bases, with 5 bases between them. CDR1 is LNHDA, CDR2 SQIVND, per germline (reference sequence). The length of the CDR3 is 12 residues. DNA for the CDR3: TGTGCCAGTAGTATACGGGGCTATGGCTACACCTTC. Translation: CASSIRGYGYTF.

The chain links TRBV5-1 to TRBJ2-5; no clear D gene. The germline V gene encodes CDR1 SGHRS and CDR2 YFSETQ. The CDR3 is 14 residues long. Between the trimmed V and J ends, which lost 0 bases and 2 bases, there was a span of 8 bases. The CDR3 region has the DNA TGCGCCAGCAGCTTGGAATGGCAACAAGAGACCCAGTACTTC. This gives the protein CASSLEWQQETQYF.

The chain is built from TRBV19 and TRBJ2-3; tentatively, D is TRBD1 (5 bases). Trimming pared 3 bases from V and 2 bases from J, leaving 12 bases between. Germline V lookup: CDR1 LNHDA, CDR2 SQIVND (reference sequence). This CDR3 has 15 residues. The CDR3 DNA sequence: TGTGCCAGTAGTATTTCCAGGGTTCTCACAGATACGCAGTATTTT. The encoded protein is CASSISRVLTDTQYF.